Sequencing of this T cell receptor (beta chain) was carried out in a study of blood T cells in healthy people across ages. The germline gives CDR1 SGHDT, CDR2 YYEEEE. The CDR3 is 12 residues long. J was trimmed by 11 bases and V by 3 bases; bases with no gene match: 7. For the second PCR, which ran for about 7 to 11 cycles, a sample-barcoded 5' primer and a J-beta primer mix were used. TCRdb processed the 5' RACE reads anew with MiXCR; each CDR3 protein has one entry. The data show 650,000 to 1,000,000 distinct CDR3 sequences, roughly 35% seen once. This TCR came from a man aged 18-30 years in good health. The material sequenced was blood. This rearrangement joins TRBV5-6 to TRBJ2-5, with TRBD2 matching over 7 bases. DNA for the CDR3: TGTGCCAGCAGCTACACGGGGAGGGAGCAGTACTTC. Residues: CASSYTGREQYF.